The source of this T cell receptor (beta chain) is a study of cytomegalovirus exposure and HLA in healthy donors (dated by TCRdb to 2016 to 2017). For context, the study as a whole: According to an earlier analysis of a few hundred of the donors, roughly 180 million T cells yielded 100 million or so unique TCR beta sequences and approximately 300 Gb of sequence data. An early release that covered some 640 HLA-typed donors contained around 300 gigabases of sequencing data and around 80 million unique TCR sequences. The genetic ancestry cluster associated with self-reported Caucasian donors included around four fifths of the approximately 400 genotyped donors. The study aimed to test whether cataloging public T cell receptors could reveal signatures of past pathogen exposure. Using immunosequencing, the study profiled T cell repertoires from around 680 subjects and related those repertoires to cytomegalovirus serostatus. Along with the approximately 700-subject first cohort, a separate validation cohort of approximately 110 different subjects was used. High-throughput TCR immunosequencing, statistical association of individual TCRs with disease status, and machine learning were combined to predict cytomegalovirus infection status. In a later analysis, previously published TCR beta repertoires from 670 or so donors were re-analyzed and high-resolution HLA genotyping was added so that TCR occurrence patterns could be studied. Rather than drawing on any new phenotypic data, the later analysis identified candidate immune exposures from TCR beta sequences and the way those sequences occurred across donors. In an earlier analysis of 587 of the donors, high-throughput TCR beta sequencing was used to judge whether each TCR beta V gene segment behaved as functional or pseudogenic. Alongside the repertoire data, information on donor age, sex, ethnicity and CMV serostatus was compiled. Genome-wide SNP genotypes for about three fifths of the roughly 670 donors were used in a later genetic analysis, which treated that subset as a discovery cohort. Every discovery cohort repertoire had been produced on one sequencing platform. Class I and class II HLA loci were covered by the typing at four-digit resolution. Typing coverage differed by locus: A, B, C, DRB1 and DQB1 were typed in roughly 629-630 donors, DQA1 in around 500, DPA1 in roughly 590, and DPB1 in 472. Several DR-DQ haplotypes were treated as single units for association and clustering because of strong linkage in the cohort. Across roughly 420 genotyped donors of the cohort, an average of about 220,000 unique TCR beta nucleotide sequences per donor were sequenced, and 15% to 20% of those sequences were non-productive. Broader findings and caveats from the paper: Specific HLA alleles were associated with 15,000 to 20,000 TCR beta sequences at a false discovery rate of 0.05 in a later analysis. The earlier analysis of almost 600 of the donors excluded fewer than 20 rarely observed V segments, including chromosome 9 orphons, because counts were too low. Several of the top co-occurrence clusters appeared to be linked to parvovirus B19, influenza, CMV and Epstein-Barr virus, according to a later analysis. A later analysis found that most CMV-associated TCR beta chains appeared HLA-restricted, with HLA associations seemingly driven largely by CMV exposure. Some IMGT-functional V segments, including TRBV6-2 and TRBV6-3, could not be told apart with the 87-base-pair reads, so those segments were excluded. Presence/absence analyses assumed roughly uniform sequencing depth across donors, an assumption that may not hold. According to the authors, the approach could potentially be generalized to other disease states and immunological phenotypes. HLA typing was unavailable for some donors at each locus, so association tests used only the typed subset. In the study, some 180 TCR beta chains were listed as associated with cytomegalovirus. Linkage disequilibrium might explain the correlated functional status among segregating V segments, but an unknown experimental factor could not be ruled out. According to a later genetic analysis, donors in an Asian-associated ancestry cluster had fewer N-insertions in productive TCRs than the roughly 670-donor mean. A further reported finding was that TCR beta sequences accurately predicted the HLA-A and HLA-B alleles for most subjects in the first cohort. Only TCR beta chains were sequenced in this cohort, and the absence of alpha or paired-chain data limited detectable features. Broadly in line with IMGT annotations, most TCR beta V segments showed up in productive rearrangements about 90% or about 30% of the time in an earlier analysis of around 550 of the donors. In vitro tests confirmed that a few of the cytomegalovirus-associated TCR beta chains recognize cytomegalovirus antigens. Assigning TCR associations to individual alleles was difficult when HLA alleles, especially DR and DQ, strongly co-occurred. In a later genetic analysis, a missense DCLRE1C variant was associated with V-gene and J-gene trimming of TCR beta chains, and the association was replicated in an independent cohort. Immune exposure information for the cohort was limited to CMV serostatus. Most TCR sequences were seen in very few donors, while some public TCRs were found in many individuals. In a later analysis, HLA-associated TCR beta chains showed more clonal expansion and lower generation probabilities than non-associated chains that were equally common. Cytomegalovirus status was reported to be diagnosed by the classifier with high specificity and sensitivity in both the original and validation cohorts. According to a later analysis, TCR association rates differed among HLA loci, with DRB1 alleles showing the most associated TCRs and HLA-C alleles showing the fewest. A group of highly shared sequence variants was considered likely to be a technical artifact of the sequencing pipeline.

The cohort consisted of 600 or so healthy bone marrow donors. At the time of sampling, all cohort members were nominally healthy, though unrecorded immune exposures were likely present. The donor tested CMV seropositive, placing the donor among the approximately 310 seropositive members of the cohort. Every donor gave a peripheral blood sample, and the peripheral blood mononuclear cells from that sample were used for TCR beta sequencing. Genomic DNA was extracted from the blood cell samples with the Qiagen DNeasy Blood Extraction Kit. Library creation used the immunoSEQ multiplex PCR assay. For the multiplex PCR, a mixture combining 60 forward primers for TCR Vbeta segments and 13 reverse primers for TCR Jbeta segments was used. A multiplex PCR assay on genomic DNA amplified the CDR3 region of rearranged TCR beta genes. The amplified TCR beta libraries were sequenced on the Illumina HiSeq System as 87-base-pair reads. Concerning the study's data processing: A later analysis counted approximately 84 million unique TCR beta chains across the 670 or so repertoires, and 9.5 million to 11 million of these chains were shared by at least two donors. A nearest-neighbor algorithm error-corrected the raw reads and collapsed the reads into unique sequences, merging closely related sequences to remove PCR and sequencing errors. V, D and J gene segments were assigned by aligning CDR3 sequences to IMGT reference sequences. For a sequence to be retained, at least a six-nucleotide match to both a V gene segment and a J gene segment was required. A rearrangement counted as productive if the CDR3 had no stop codons and remained in frame with V and J, and every other rearrangement counted as non-productive. CDR3 was defined according to IMGT convention as the region running from the second conserved V-encoded cysteine to the conserved J-encoded phenylalanine. Sequences without an unambiguous match to a single V gene segment were excluded from the earlier analysis of about 600 of the donors. In an earlier analysis of a few hundred of the donors, V segments were called functional above 56.7% productive rearrangements and were called segregating when the between-donor standard deviation exceeded 5%. A statistical classification framework was developed to diagnose cytomegalovirus status using the catalog of TCR beta chain sequences. In a later analysis, V and J genes were assigned by comparing TCR nucleotide sequences against IMGT/GENE-DB human TR gene sequences. The TCRdist pipeline was used in a later analysis to assign CDR3 sequences and most-parsimonious VDJ recombination scenarios. In a later analysis, each TCR beta chain was defined by its CDR3 amino acid sequence together with its V-gene family, and reads without a unique V-gene family were excluded. To address suspected cross-contamination and a sequencing artifact, a later analysis removed several hundred highly shared, low-generation-probability nucleotide sequences. In a later analysis, a clonal expansion index for each public chain was calculated from normalized within-repertoire ranks of inferred template counts. A later analysis computed generation probabilities with a VDJ recombination model fitted to out-of-frame rearrangements, and checked the results against IGoR. Hypergeometric tests were used in a later analysis to score TCR-TCR, TCR-HLA and TCR-CMV co-occurrence, with a repertoire-size bias correction applied to the TCR pairs. In a later analysis, false discovery rates were estimated by permuting HLA or CMV assignments 20 times. In a later analysis, co-occurring TCRs were grouped with DBSCAN, and TCRdist sequence similarity was added when clustering was performed within HLA-allele-positive subsets. Repertoires with fewer than 30,000 or more than 120,000 public chains, plus five repertoires with anomalous nucleotide sharing, were excluded from co-occurrence clustering. TCRdb re-hosts the immuneACCESS table, in-frame sequences only. Its copies lack some clones; in the studies checked, an unresolved V gene accounts for under half of them, and the cause for the rest is not known. The V and J calls and clone size were taken over from that table, and D and trimming were inferred from the DNA. The sample records about 120,000 clones, approximately 80% of which are singletons. 2.5% to 3% of the sample lies in the top ten.

The cysteine opens and the phenylalanine closes a CDR3 of 13 amino acids. Here the CDR3 DNA is all that survives: 39 bases in frame from base 1. CDR1 and CDR2 (SNHLY, FYNNEI) derive from the germline V gene. Trimming takes 5 bases off V and 7 bases off J; junction bases not matched to a gene: 1. A remark on this clone: Its cognate antigen has yet to be identified. No clone much larger than this one lies a single base away; base qualities are absent.

The rearranged segments are TRBV2 and TRBJ1-6, with TRBD1 matching 8 junction bases. The receptor comes from a middle-aged woman in good health and CMV-seropositive. Sequencing input: PBMCs. The CDR3 protein: CASSRDRNSPLHF. The nucleotides read TGTGCCAGCAGTCGGGACAGGAATTCACCCCTCCACTTT.